This T cell receptor beta chain comes out of a study of identical twins. One entry per CDR3 protein, called by TCRdb with MiXCR from the 5' RACE reads. In the table there are 450,000 to 500,000 distinct CDR3 sequences, roughly an eighth of which are singletons. This clonotype was counted a single time. Germline V lookup: CDR1 MNHEY, CDR2 SVGEGT. Trimming pared 6 bases from V and 5 bases from J, leaving 14 bases between. This CDR3 has 13 residues. This same sample was also part of a study on yellow fever vaccine responses in identical twins.

The receptor comes from a woman between 18 and 29 years old in good health. The chain recombines TRBV6-2 or TRBV6-3 with TRBJ2-7; D remains unclear. The specimen was CD4+ T cells sorted from blood. CDR3 region: CASRPSGNHEQYF. For the CDR3, the DNA is TGTGCCAGCAGGCCGTCGGGTAACCACGAGCAGTACTTC.